This T cell receptor (beta chain) was retrieved from a study of T cells expressing NK-cell markers. TCR beta libraries carry UMIs added by 5'RACE template switching. After re-calling the 5' RACE reads, TCRdb lists one entry per CDR3 protein, DNA absent. The table lists hundreds of thousands of distinct CDR3 sequences, with under 7.5% in the top ten. Germline CDR1 reads LNHDA; CDR2 reads SQIVND (reference sequence). This CDR3 region has 14 residues. The chain couples TRBV19 to TRBJ1-6; TCRdb selects TRBD1, and the lack of DNA leaves this call unchecked. The sequenced sample was blood T cells: a sorted CD56 or NKG2C T cell subset, CD4+ or CD8+ T cells, or bulk PBMC T cells (not recorded which). The receptor was isolated from a woman between 18 and 75 years old in good health. The CDR3 sequence is CASKQGQVNSPLHF.